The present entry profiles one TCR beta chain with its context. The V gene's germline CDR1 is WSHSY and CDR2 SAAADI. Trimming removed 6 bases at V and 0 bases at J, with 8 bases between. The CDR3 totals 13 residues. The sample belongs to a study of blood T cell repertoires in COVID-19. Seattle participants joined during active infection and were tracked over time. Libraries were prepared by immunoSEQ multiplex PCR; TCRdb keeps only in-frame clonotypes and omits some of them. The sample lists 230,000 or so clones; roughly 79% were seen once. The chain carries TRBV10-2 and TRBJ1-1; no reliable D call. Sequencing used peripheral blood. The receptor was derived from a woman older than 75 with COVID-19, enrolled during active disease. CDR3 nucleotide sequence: TGCGCCAGCAGAAACAACATGAACACTGAAGCTTTCTTT. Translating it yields CASRNNMNTEAFF.